The next 27 T cell receptor beta chains were all read from a single sample in a study of PD-L1 blockade in urothelial cancer. The protocol was immunoSEQ multiplex PCR, while the TCRdb copy is restricted to in-frame clones and leaves out a portion. The sample carries approximately 80,000 clones, 82% recorded once. Sequencing used PBMCs, obtained around atezolizumab (anti-PD-L1) treatment. All receptors come from a man in his sixties or seventies with urothelial cancer.

In its sample, this clone was seen once. The J gene is TRBJ2-3, the V gene TRBV28, with D maybe TRBD2 (5 bases). V gave up 5 bases and J gave up 3 bases, with 6 bases separating them. This CDR3 comprises 12 residues. The germline V gene has CDR1 MDHEN and CDR2 SYDVKM. Here the CDR3 reads CASSLATDTQYF. The CDR3 bases are TGTGCCAGCAGTCTAGCAACAGATACGCAGTATTTT.

CDR3: CASSSGQGTDTQYF. In nucleotides, the CDR3 is TGTGCCAGCAGCTCGGGACAGGGGACAGATACGCAGTATTTT. The genes are TRBV7-3 and TRBJ2-3, with 10 positions matching TRBD1. The ends lost 4 bases at V and 3 bases at J; junction bases unmatched: 1. Germline V CDR1 and CDR2: SGHTA, FQGTGA. The CDR3 contains 14 residues.

The chain has TRBV30 and TRBJ1-1; weak D call: TRBD1 (5 bases). The CDR3 extends over 13 amino acids. CDR1 and CDR2 from the germline V gene are GTSNPN and SVGIG (reference sequence). V lost 2 bases, J lost 4 bases, and 11 bases lay in between. CDR3 DNA sequence: TGTGCCTGGAGTCTACAGGAGGGCACTGAAGCTTTCTTT. This translates into CAWSLQEGTEAFF.

This clone turned up a few times. V usage is TRBV9 and J usage is TRBJ2-1; 8 positions agree with TRBD2. Per the germline V gene, CDR1 is SGDLS and CDR2 is YYNGEE. The CDR3 loop spans 15 amino acids. The V segment lost 7 bases and the J segment 0 bases; nucleotides outside the gene matches: 6. CDR3 amino acids: CASGHSGGSYNEQFF. CDR3 DNA sequence: TGTGCCAGCGGACACAGCGGGGGCTCCTACAATGAGCAGTTCTTC.

The J gene is TRBJ1-2, the V gene TRBV6-5; D remains ambiguous. Germline V gives CDR1 MNHEY, CDR2 SVGAGI. This CDR3 region has 13 residues. V was pared by 6 bases and J by 3 bases, with 11 bases between. CDR3 loop: CASSPSRDYGYTF. The CDR3 DNA is TGTGCCAGCAGCCCAAGCCGGGACTATGGCTACACCTTC.

The genes are TRBV7-9 and TRBJ2-1, with TRBD2 matching over 9 bases. The V segment lost 2 bases and the J segment 4 bases; nucleotides outside the gene matches: 3. Per germline, CDR1 SEHNR and CDR2 FQNEAQ (reference sequence). The length of the CDR3 is 15 residues. DNA of the CDR3: TGTGCCAGCAGCTTAAAGCTAGCGGGGTACAATGAGCAGTTCTTC. It codes for CASSLKLAGYNEQFF.

V and J are TRBV18 and TRBJ2-6; the match to TRBD1 covers 8 bases. V lost 6 bases to trimming and J lost 0 bases; unmatched junction nucleotides: 4. This CDR3 comprises 16 residues. Germline loops: CDR1 KGHSH, CDR2 LQKENI. The CDR3 sequence is CASSVTGGSGANVLTF. For the CDR3, the DNA is TGTGCCAGCTCCGTAACAGGGGGCTCTGGGGCCAACGTCCTGACTTTC. The whole variable domain, remainder taken from reference TRBV18 and TRBJ2-6, is NAGVMQNPRHLVRRRGQEARLRCSPMKGHSHVYWYRQLPEEGLKFMVYLQKENIIDESGMPKERFSAEFPKEGPSILRIQQVVRGDSAAYFCASSVTGGSGANVLTFGAGSRLTVL.

The rearrangement links TRBV18 to TRBJ2-6; no firm D call. Germline V lookup: CDR1 KGHSH, CDR2 LQKENI. V was shortened by 6 bases and J by 0 bases, with 9 bases between the two germline ends. The CDR3 has 15 amino acids. CDR3: CASSRDSSGANVLTF. The CDR3 DNA follows: TGTGCCAGCTCGCGCGACTCCTCTGGGGCCAACGTCCTGACTTTC. Filled out from reference TRBV18 and TRBJ2-6, the complete variable domain reads NAGVMQNPRHLVRRRGQEARLRCSPMKGHSHVYWYRQLPEEGLKFMVYLQKENIIDESGMPKERFSAEFPKEGPSILRIQQVVRGDSAAYFCASSRDSSGANVLTFGAGSRLTVL.

CDR3 protein: CASSQRTNSYEQYF. CDR3 bases: TGCGCCAGCAGCCAGAGGACTAACTCCTACGAGCAGTACTTC. The J gene is TRBJ2-7, the V gene TRBV4-3; D possibly corresponds to TRBD2 (6 bases). Germline-derived CDR1 and CDR2 are LGHNA and YSLEER. With 3 bases removed from V and 0 bases from J, the gap between germline ends came to 9 bases. CDR3 length: 14 residues.

The chain recombines TRBV11-2 with TRBJ1-4; 8 bases map to TRBD1. V gave up 5 bases and J gave up 8 bases; unmatched junction bases: 10. CDR1 SGHAT and CDR2 FQNNGV come from the germline V gene. The CDR3 totals 15 residues. CDR3 coding DNA: TGTGCCAGCAGCCCGCGGACAGGGTCTTGGGAAAAACTGTTTTTT. It translates to CASSPRTGSWEKLFF.

The chain joins TRBV5-5 to TRBJ2-7; the match to TRBD2 covers 10 bases. CDR3 size: 15 residues. The V gene end was trimmed by 6 bases and the J gene end by 9 bases; junction bases not matched to a gene: 15. Germline values: CDR1 SGHKS, CDR2 YYEKEE (reference sequence). This chain's CDR3 is CASKRAGGPGIGQYF. CDR3 coding DNA: TGTGCCAGCAAGAGAGCGGGAGGGCCGGGGATCGGGCAGTACTTC.

The rearrangement joins TRBV11-2 to TRBJ2-5; D not certain. Trimming removed 0 bases at V and 5 bases at J, with 7 bases between. The germline gives CDR1 SGHAT, CDR2 FQNNGV. CDR3 length: 13 residues. The DNA for the CDR3 is TGTGCCAGCAGCTTAGATACCAGGGAGACCCAGTACTTC. This encodes CASSLDTRETQYF.

The chain has TRBV5-1 and TRBJ2-7; no definite D call. Germline CDR1 SGHRS, CDR2 YFSETQ. The CDR3 covers 13 residues. The V and J ends lost 5 bases and 0 bases respectively, with 9 bases between them. CDR3 in amino acids: CASRTEPSYEQYF. For the CDR3, the DNA is TGCGCCAGCAGAACAGAACCCTCCTACGAGCAGTACTTC.

The J gene is TRBJ2-1, the V gene TRBV7-9; the match to TRBD1 covers 7 bases. With 5 bases clipped from V and 8 bases from J, the junction kept 12 bases outside the gene matches. The CDR3 has 15 amino acids. Germline V gene data show CDR1 as SEHNR and CDR2 as FQNEAQ (reference sequence). CDR3 DNA sequence: TGTGCCAGCAGCAGCAGACAGGGCGCTCTCGATGAGCAGTTCTTC. Protein sequence: CASSSRQGALDEQFF.

The V and J genes are TRBV12-5 and TRBJ2-3; 9 positions match TRBD2. V gave up 7 bases and J gave up 2 bases; unmatched junction bases: 4. In germline, CDR1 is LGHNT, CDR2 FRNRAP. The CDR3 is 14 residues long. This chain's CDR3 is CASARGGATDTQYF. The CDR3 DNA is TGTGCTAGTGCCCGCGGGGGGGCCACAGATACGCAGTATTTT.

The V and J genes are TRBV7-9 and TRBJ1-1; 8 bases map to TRBD1. V was clipped by 4 bases and J by 4 bases; unmatched bases: 8. The CDR3 spans 15 residues. Per the germline V gene, CDR1 is SEHNR and CDR2 is FQNEAQ (reference sequence). CDR3 sequence reads: CASSSWTGPGTEAFF. CDR3 DNA: TGTGCCAGCAGCTCATGGACAGGGCCTGGCACTGAAGCTTTCTTT.

This clone was counted a single time. The chain combines TRBV14 with TRBJ2-3; 9 positions agree with TRBD2. Germline lookup yields CDR1 SGHDN and CDR2 FVKESK. J was trimmed by 1 base and V by 4 bases; bases with no gene match: 6. CDR3 length: 16 residues. CDR3 amino acids: CASSLLAGLGTDTQYF. CDR3 coding DNA: TGTGCCAGCAGCCTCCTAGCGGGGTTAGGCACAGATACGCAGTATTTT.

V usage is TRBV5-8 and J usage is TRBJ2-1; D might be TRBD1 (6 bases). The CDR3 contains 14 residues. The germline gives CDR1 SGHTS, CDR2 YDEGEE. Trimming removed 5 bases at V and 5 bases at J, with 14 bases between. The DNA for the CDR3 is TGTGCCAGCAGGCCCCCCCGGGACAACAATGAGCAGTTCTTC. Translation gives CASRPPRDNNEQFF.

The rearrangement links TRBV19 to TRBJ2-1; D is unclear. This CDR3 has 13 amino acids. Germline CDR1 is LNHDA and CDR2 is SQIVND (reference sequence). The V gene lost 0 bases and the J gene lost 7 bases, with 7 bases spanning the gap. CDR3 nucleotide sequence: TGTGCCAGTAGTATAGATCAGCGAAATGAGCAGTTCTTC. Protein product: CASSIDQRNEQFF.

This clone was picked up a small number of times. This sequence joins TRBV5-1 and TRBJ2-1, with D possibly being TRBD1 (5 bases). The CDR3 loop spans 15 amino acids. Germline-derived CDR1 and CDR2 are SGHRS and YFSETQ. V was shortened by 0 bases and J by 5 bases, with 12 bases between the two germline ends. The CDR3 bases are TGCGCCAGCAGCTTGGTTATCCCAGGGAACAATGAGCAGTTCTTC. Its translation is CASSLVIPGNNEQFF.

DNA of the CDR3: TGTGCCAGCAGGACTAGCGGGAGCGAGTTGTACTTC. Amino acid sequence: CASRTSGSELYF. The V call is TRBV6-5, the J call TRBJ2-7; TRBD2 agrees at 12 bases. V lost 6 bases and J lost 12; bases outside the gene matches: 6. The germline gives CDR1 MNHEY, CDR2 SVGAGI. The CDR3 totals 12 residues.

The chain uses TRBV19 and TRBJ2-5; D possibly corresponds to TRBD2 (6 bases). The CDR3 sequence is 14 residues long. The germline CDR1 and CDR2 sequences are LNHDA and SQIVND (reference sequence). The germline V and J ends were trimmed by 4 bases and 4 bases, with 13 bases remaining between them. The CDR3 coding sequence is TGTGCCAGTAGTACGGGACGGAGGGTAGAGACCCAGTACTTC. It is translated as CASSTGRRVETQYF.

This sequence joins TRBV4-1 and TRBJ1-4; D might be TRBD1 (5 bases). The CDR3 is 14 residues long. Looked up from germline, CDR1 is MGHRA and CDR2 is YSYEKL. V was clipped by 1 base and J by 5 bases, with 8 bases between them. The CDR3 nucleotides read TGCGCCAGCAGCCAAGGCCAGGGCAATGAAAAACTGTTTTTT. This codes for CASSQGQGNEKLFF.

The gene calls are TRBV7-6 and TRBJ2-3, with D tentatively TRBD1 (7 bases). CDR1 SGHVS and CDR2 FNYEAQ come from the germline V gene. The CDR3 runs 15 residues. Trimming shortened V by 5 bases and J by 4 bases, and 16 bases separated the two germline ends. Here the CDR3 DNA reads TGTGCCAGCAGCCTAAGAACAGGGGAGGCAGATACGCAGTATTTT. Residues: CASSLRTGEADTQYF.

The rearrangement links TRBV6-5 to TRBJ2-5, with TRBD1 matching 7 bases. This CDR3 is built from 15 residues. The germline V gene encodes CDR1 MNHEY and CDR2 SVGAGI. With 5 bases clipped from V and 5 bases from J, the junction kept 11 bases outside the gene matches. CDR3 loop: CASSTRTGQGETQYF. CDR3 bases: TGTGCCAGCAGTACCCGGACAGGACAAGGGGAGACCCAGTACTTC.

The J gene is TRBJ1-2, the V gene TRBV7-9, with D maybe TRBD1 (5 bases). Germline assignment: CDR1 SEHNR and CDR2 FQNEAQ (reference sequence). Trimming left V 0 bases short and J 5 bases short, with 10 bases between. The CDR3 is made up of 14 amino acids. The CDR3 DNA follows: TGTGCCAGCAGCTTAGCTGGGGCTCCATATGGCTACACCTTC. Amino acid sequence: CASSLAGAPYGYTF.

The chain recombines TRBV5-4 with TRBJ1-1; a possible D gene is TRBD1 (6 bases). CDR1 and CDR2 from the germline V gene are SGHNT and YYREEE (reference sequence). Trimming took 4 bases from V and 5 from J, leaving 15 bases between them. This CDR3 is built from 14 residues. CDR3 nucleotide sequence: TGTGCCAGCAGCCCACAGGGCCAGGAGACTGAAGCTTTCTTT. Encoded protein: CASSPQGQETEAFF.